This is a list of T cell receptor beta chains from one sample in a study of T and B cells in COVID-19 patients. TCRdb re-called the multiplex PCR reads with MiXCR, one entry per CDR3 protein. The repertoire holds a few thousand distinct CDR3 sequences, with approximately 26% as singletons. Sample: blood. Receptor source: a human donor with active COVID-19. Each CDR3 is given with its conserved first and last residue. The D gene is left open where the match is weak. Size values are once, few and many counts, or a class for expanded clones, and some rows have none.

j_call | v_call | d_call | clone_size | cdr3_nt | cdr3_aa
TRBJ2-5 | TRBV4-2 | . | few | TGTGCCAGCAGCCAACTCGTTTGGAGGGAGACCCTCCAAGAGACCCAGTACTTC | CASSQLVWRETLQETQYF
TRBJ2-1 | TRBV4-2 | . | . | TGTGCCAGCAGCCGAAGGGTGTCTGAAGGAATCAATGAGCAGTTCTTC | CASSRRVSEGINEQFF
TRBJ2-2 | TRBV6-4 | TRBD1 | . | TGTGCCAGCAGTGACTGGGGGGACAGGGGTCCTACCGGGGAGCTGTTTTTT | CASSDWGDRGPTGELFF
TRBJ2-7 | TRBV5-1 | . | . | TGCGCCAGCAGCCTACAGGGACTCCACGAGCAGTACTTC | CASSLQGLHEQYF
TRBJ1-2 | TRBV29-1 | . | medium-sized | TGCAGCGCCACCCGAGGGGGGGGCTACACCTTC | CSATRGGGYTF
TRBJ2-7 | TRBV10-3 | . | medium-sized | TGTGCCATCAGTGAGTCGGTTACAGGGCAAAGCTACGAGCAGTACTTC | CAISESVTGQSYEQYF
TRBJ1-5 | TRBV27 | . | medium-sized | TGTGCCAGCAGTGCTTATGGTGGGGGATTTCAGCCCCAGCATTTT | CASSAYGGGFQPQHF
TRBJ1-6 | TRBV7-9 | . | . | TGTGCCAGCAATGGGGGCGTGGGTTCACCCCTCCACTTT | CASNGGVGSPLHF
TRBJ1-4 | TRBV11-2 | . | . | TGTGCCAGCAGCTTAGTAGGGGGGGGGGGCGCTAATGAAAAACTGTTTTTT | CASSLVGGGGANEKLFF
TRBJ2-7 | TRBV10-2 | TRBD1 | . | TGCGCCAGCGGGACAGGGAATAGCGAGCAGTACTTC | CASGTGNSEQYF
TRBJ2-7 | TRBV10-3 | TRBD2 | many | TGTGCCAGCAATCGAGGTCTAGCGGGGGAGGGATACGAGCAGTACTTC | CASNRGLAGEGYEQYF
TRBJ1-2 | TRBV27 | . | medium-sized | TGTGCCAGCAGTGACAATATGGACAGCCTTTCTTATGGCTACACCTTC | CASSDNMDSLSYGYTF
TRBJ2-3 | TRBV27 | . | . | TGTGCCAGCAGTCCCATACGACAGGGACTCGTCACAGATACGCAGTATTTT | CASSPIRQGLVTDTQYF
TRBJ2-1 | TRBV5-4 | . | medium-sized | TGTGCCAGCAGTGGGTCCAAGCCGGGGGCTAATGAGCAGTTCTTC | CASSGSKPGANEQFF
TRBJ1-6 | TRBV20-1 | . | . | TGCAGTCGTCATTCACCCCTCCACTTT | CSRHSPLHF
TRBJ2-1 | TRBV4-3 | TRBD2 | . | TGTGCCAGCAGCCAAGATCCCCGACTAGCGGGAGTCATCAATGAGCAGTTCTTC | CASSQDPRLAGVINEQFF
TRBJ2-5 | TRBV19 | TRBD1 | . | TGTGCCAGTAGTAAGGACAGGGGAGTCGGGGAGACCCAGTACTTC | CASSKDRGVGETQYF
TRBJ2-7 | TRBV4-3 | TRBD1 | . | TGCGCCAGCAGCCAAGGGACAGGACCCTCCTACGAGCAGTACTTC | CASSQGTGPSYEQYF
TRBJ1-6 | TRBV18 | . | medium-sized | TGTGCCAGCTCACGGACGGAATTTAATTCACCCCTCCACTTT | CASSRTEFNSPLHF
TRBJ2-1 | TRBV12-5 | . | . | TGTGCTAGTGGTTTGGCTCTTGTGGAGTTTGGCAATGAGAAGTTCTTC | CASGLALVEFGNEKFF
TRBJ2-7 | TRBV18 | . | medium-sized | TGTGCCAGCTCACCACAGTCCGGCCTCTACGAGCAGTACTTC | CASSPQSGLYEQYF
TRBJ1-1 | TRBV20-1 | . | few | TGCAGTGCCGCGACATTTAACACTGAAGCTTTCTTT | CSAATFNTEAFF
TRBJ2-7 | TRBV13 | . | medium-sized | TGTGCCAGCAGCTTAGTATATCACGAGCAGTACTTC | CASSLVYHEQYF
TRBJ1-4 | TRBV12-3/TRBV12-4 | . | few | TGTGCCAGCAGTCCTCCCCGTTATGCAACTAATGAAAAACTGTTTTTT | CASSPPRYATNEKLFF
TRBJ2-7 | TRBV7-2 | . | . | TGTGCCAGCAGCTTAGAGTCCCGTCGGGGTTCCGAGCAGTACTTC | CASSLESRRGSEQYF
TRBJ1-1 | TRBV5-4 | . | few | TGTGCCAGCAGCCGTACGGGGGGCACTGAAGCTTTCTTT | CASSRTGGTEAFF
TRBJ1-1 | TRBV11-1 | . | . | TGTGCCAGCAGCTCTCAGGGGTTCACTGAAGCTTTCTTT | CASSSQGFTEAFF
TRBJ1-4 | TRBV7-2 | . | many | TGTGCCAGCAGCTACTATGAAAAACTGTTTTTT | CASSYYEKLFF
TRBJ2-1 | TRBV19 | TRBD2 | . | TGTGCCAGTAGTATCGGGACTACGTACAATGAGCAGTTCTTC | CASSIGTTYNEQFF
TRBJ1-5 | TRBV19 | . | medium-sized | TGTGCCAGTAGTATAGCCGGCGCTAGCAATCAGCCCCAGCATTTT | CASSIAGASNQPQHF
TRBJ1-2 | TRBV7-2 | TRBD1 | . | TGTGCCAGCAGCCCCTACCTTGGACAGGTCTATGGCTACACCTTC | CASSPYLGQVYGYTF
TRBJ1-1 | TRBV29-1 | TRBD1 | medium-sized | TGCAGCGTGTATACTTCCGGGACAGGGTGGGGGGCTTTCTTT | CSVYTSGTGWGAFF
TRBJ2-2 | TRBV9 | TRBD1 | . | TGTGCCAGCACCCGTACAGGGGACCTGAACACCGGGGAGCTGTTTTTT | CASTRTGDLNTGELFF
TRBJ2-7 | TRBV19 | TRBD1 | . | TGTGCCAGTACCCGGGGGACAGGGGGGCAGTACTTC | CASTRGTGGQYF
TRBJ1-2 | TRBV4-2 | . | . | TGTGCCAGCAGCCAAGAGAAGGATCCCTTCTATGGCTACACCTTC | CASSQEKDPFYGYTF
TRBJ2-3 | TRBV5-4 | TRBD2 | medium-sized | TGTGCCAGCAGCTTAGGGCTAGCGGGAGTCACAGATACGCAGTATTTT | CASSLGLAGVTDTQYF
TRBJ2-3 | TRBV5-1 | . | few | TGCGCCAGCAGCTTAGCAACCGGGGCAGATACGCAGTATTTT | CASSLATGADTQYF
TRBJ2-7 | TRBV7-2 | . | few | TGTGCCAGCAGCTTAGGTCCTTACAGGGTTGGCGAGCAGTACTTC | CASSLGPYRVGEQYF
TRBJ1-3 | TRBV7-2 | . | . | TGTGCCAGCAGCTTAGAAGGAGGGAGCTCTGGAAACACCATATATTTT | CASSLEGGSSGNTIYF
TRBJ1-1 | TRBV6-5 | . | few | TGTGCCAGCAGTGCCGACCAGAACACTGAAGCTTTCTTT | CASSADQNTEAFF
TRBJ2-1 | TRBV4-3 | . | few | TGCGCCAGCAGCCAAGATAAACTAGCTGCAGGTGAGCAGTTCTTC | CASSQDKLAAGEQFF
TRBJ1-3 | TRBV24-1 | . | few | TGTGCCACCAGTGACGCTAGCTCTGGAAACACCATATATTTT | CATSDASSGNTIYF
TRBJ2-1 | TRBV6-6 | TRBD2 | medium-sized | TGTGCCAGCAGGGGTAGGACTAGCGGGAACAATGAGCAGTTCTTC | CASRGRTSGNNEQFF